The 27 T cell receptor beta chains below come from one sample, sequenced in a study of CD8 T cells in Susac syndrome. The RNA, about 0.5 to 1 ug, was put through reverse transcription using random hexamers. TCRdb independently ran MiXCR on the immunoSEQ multiplex PCR reads; one entry per CDR3 protein. Among some 120,000 distinct CDR3 sequences listed, approximately 94% were seen once. Input material: CD4+ T cells from PBMCs. Every receptor here comes from a human donor with multiple sclerosis.

This clonotype appeared once. The chain employs TRBV5-1 and TRBJ2-7; D perhaps matches TRBD2 (5 bases). The CDR3 has 12 residues. Germline lookup yields CDR1 SGHRS and CDR2 YFSETQ. Trimming removed 4 bases from V and 3 bases from J, with 8 bases in between. The CDR3 loop is CASSEDFYEQYF. CDR3 coding DNA: TGCGCCAGCAGCGAGGACTTCTACGAGCAGTACTTC. Using reference TRBV5-1 and TRBJ2-7 for the parts outside the CDR3, the full variable domain is KAGVTQTPRYLIKTRGQQVTLSCSPISGHRSVSWYQQTPGQGLQFLFEYFSETQRNKGNFPGRFSGRQFSNSRSEMNVSTLELGDSALYLCASSEDFYEQYFGPGTRLTVT.

J is TRBJ1-2 and V is TRBV20-1; 7 bases fit TRBD1. J lost 4 bases, V lost 0 bases, and 5 bases had no gene match. CDR3 length: 14 residues. Germline CDR1 and CDR2: DFQATT and SNEGSKA (reference sequence). The CDR3 loop is CSARDESGGYGYTF. As DNA, the CDR3 is TGCAGTGCTAGAGATGAGTCAGGGGGCTATGGCTACACCTTC.

This sequence joins TRBV12-3 or TRBV12-4 and TRBJ1-1, with 8 bases identical to TRBD1. V shed 6 bases, J shed 3 bases, and the junction held 12 bases outside the gene matches. CDR3 size: 16 residues. The CDR3 DNA follows: TGTGCCAGCAGGTCATCTCCGGGACAGGAGGACACTGAAGCTTTCTTT. This gives the protein CASRSSPGQEDTEAFF.

The chain recombines TRBV19 with TRBJ2-7, with TRBD2 identical over 8 bases. CDR1 is LNHDA and CDR2 is SQIVND in the germline V gene (reference sequence). This CDR3 is 15 amino acids long. Trimming cost V 8 bases and J 5 bases; bases outside gene matches: 14. Here the CDR3 DNA reads TGTGCCAGTCATTCAAGCGGGAGTAAGGCCCACGAGCAGTACTTC. Translation: CASHSSGSKAHEQYF.

The chain employs TRBV20-1 and TRBJ2-3; 8 bases match TRBD2. CDR3 length: 14 residues. Germline trimming cut 3 bases from V and 2 bases from J; bases unmatched to any gene: 4. Germline V gene data show CDR1 as DFQATT and CDR2 as SNEGSKA (reference sequence). CDR3 coding DNA: TGCAGTGCTAGTGGGACTAGGTACACAGATACGCAGTATTTT. This gives the protein CSASGTRYTDTQYF.

The chain combines TRBV5-1 with TRBJ1-1; weak D call: TRBD1 (6 bases). Looked up from germline, CDR1 is SGHRS and CDR2 is YFSETQ. Trimming pared 1 base from V and 1 base from J, leaving 8 bases between. CDR3 length equals 14 residues. This CDR3 reads CASSLMGANTEAFF. CDR3 sequence (DNA): TGCGCCAGCAGCTTGATGGGGGCGAACACTGAAGCTTTCTTT.

The chain couples TRBV19 to TRBJ2-1; TRBD2 agrees at 9 bases. The ends lost 3 bases at V and 4 bases at J; junction bases unmatched: 4. This CDR3 contains 15 residues. CDR1 LNHDA and CDR2 SQIVND come from the germline V gene (reference sequence). The CDR3 sequence: CASSIVLAGYNEQFF. CDR3 in DNA: TGTGCCAGTAGTATTGTACTAGCGGGTTACAATGAGCAGTTCTTC.

This chain links TRBV7-9 with TRBJ1-5, with 10 bases aligning to TRBD1. CDR3 size: 14 residues. From germline, CDR1 is SEHNR and CDR2 FQNEAQ (reference sequence). V shed 5 bases and J 10 bases; nucleotides not matched to a gene: 8. In DNA, the CDR3 is TGTGCCAGCAGCGAAGGGACAGGGGTCCAACCCCAGCATTTT. It codes for CASSEGTGVQPQHF. The whole variable domain, remainder taken from reference TRBV7-9 and TRBJ1-5, is DTGVSQNPRHKITKRGQNVTFRCDPISEHNRLYWYRQTLGQGPEFLTYFQNEAQLEKSRLLSDRFSAERPKGSFSTLEIQRTEQGDSAMYLCASSEGTGVQPQHFGDGTRLSIL.

V gene TRBV7-2 combines with J gene TRBJ1-1; 9 bases are a match to TRBD1. The CDR3 consists of 15 residues. V trimming: 5 bases; J trimming: 5 bases; junction bases outside the gene matches: 9. Germline V gene lookup returns CDR1 SGHTA and CDR2 FQGNSA. The CDR3 bases are TGTGCCAGCAGCGTACTGGGACAGGGAGGTACTGAAGCTTTCTTT. The encoded protein is CASSVLGQGGTEAFF.

The rearrangement links TRBV7-9 to TRBJ2-7; TRBD1 matches 8 bases. The V segment lost 3 bases and the J segment 5 bases; nucleotides outside the gene matches: 12. The CDR3 has 16 residues. Per germline, CDR1 SEHNR and CDR2 FQNEAQ (reference sequence). This CDR3 is CASSFPSGGTFNEQYF. CDR3 nucleotides: TGTGCCAGCAGCTTTCCTTCAGGGGGCACTTTCAACGAGCAGTACTTC.

The rearrangement links TRBV12-3 or TRBV12-4 to TRBJ2-5, with 14 bases aligning to TRBD2. CDR3 length: 15 residues. Losses at the gene ends were 7 bases for V and 6 bases for J; bases not matched to a gene: 7. CDR3 in DNA: TGTGCCAGCATCGCGGGACTAGCGGGAGAACAGACCCAGTACTTC. Its protein product is CASIAGLAGEQTQYF.

The chain combines TRBV30 with TRBJ1-1, with 9 bases aligning to TRBD1. Trimming removed 4 bases from V and 0 bases from J; junction bases left unmatched: 6. The CDR3 loop spans 15 amino acids. The germline V gene encodes CDR1 GTSNPN and CDR2 SVGIG (reference sequence). CDR3 sequence: CAWNSGQGMNTEAFF. The CDR3 nucleotides are TGTGCCTGGAACAGCGGACAGGGGATGAACACTGAAGCTTTCTTT.

The chain carries TRBV7-2 and TRBJ2-5, with a weak D call TRBD2 (5 bases). Germline V CDR1 and CDR2: SGHTA, FQGNSA. The V end lost 5 bases, the J end lost 5 bases, and 12 bases lay between the germline ends. This CDR3 spans 13 amino acids. DNA for the CDR3: TGTGCCAGCAGCCAGCGGATGGCGGAGACCCAGTACTTC. Encoded protein: CASSQRMAETQYF. Together with reference TRBV7-2 and TRBJ2-5, the CDR3 gives the full variable domain: GAGVSQSPSNKVTEKGKDVELRCDPISGHTALYWYRQSLGQGLEFLIYFQGNSAPDKSGLPSDRFSAERTGGSVSTLTIQRTQQEDSAVYLCASSQRMAETQYFGPGTRLLVL.

This sequence joins TRBV5-1 and TRBJ2-2, with 9 bases aligning to TRBD1. The CDR3 loop spans 15 amino acids. Germline trimming cut 4 bases from V and 3 bases from J; bases unmatched to any gene: 4. Germline CDR1 and CDR2: SGHRS and YFSETQ. The CDR3 sequence: CASSLGTGHTGELFF. The CDR3 region has the DNA TGCGCCAGCAGCCTAGGGACAGGGCACACCGGGGAGCTGTTTTTT.

This clonotype was recorded once. The J gene is TRBJ1-5, the V gene TRBV12-3 or TRBV12-4; possible D gene TRBD1, 6 bases. Between the trimmed V and J ends, which lost 7 bases and 0 bases, there was a span of 13 bases. This CDR3 comprises 15 residues. CDR3 in amino acids: CASNTGRNSNQPQHF. The CDR3 DNA follows: TGTGCCAGCAACACAGGGCGTAATAGCAATCAGCCCCAGCATTTT.

J is TRBJ1-4 and V is TRBV2, with D unresolved. Germline V gene sequence: CDR1 SNHLY, CDR2 FYNNEI. CDR3 length equals 14 residues. Deletions cut 3 bases from V and 1 base from J, with 6 bases between. CDR3 loop: CASSDWVTNEKLFF. CDR3 DNA sequence: TGTGCCAGCAGTGATTGGGTAACTAATGAAAAACTGTTTTTT.

This chain links TRBV3-1 with TRBJ1-2; a weak D match, TRBD1 (5 bases). The germline V gene has CDR1 LGHDT and CDR2 YNNKEL (reference sequence). V shed 1 base and J shed 5 bases, with 14 bases lying between them. This CDR3 region has 15 residues. As DNA, the CDR3 is TGTGCCAGCAGCCAAGTTTCCAGGGCCCATTATGGCTACACCTTC. Its protein is CASSQVSRAHYGYTF.

The chain carries TRBV21-1 and TRBJ2-1; the listed D gene, TRBD1, was not tested against the DNA. TRBV21-1 is labeled a pseudogene. The CDR3 loop spans 13 amino acids. As DNA, the CDR3 is TGTGCCAGCAGGGAGGGGCGGCTGAATGAGCAGTTCTTC. Translating it yields CASREGRLNEQFF.

This chain joins TRBV4-2 and TRBJ2-2, with D possibly TRBD1 on 6 matching bases. V lost 3 bases to trimming and J lost 7 bases, with 18 bases between them. CDR3 size: 16 residues. The germline V gene encodes CDR1 LGHNA and CDR2 YNFKEQ. CDR3 amino acids: CASSQTQGSQGGELFF. Here the CDR3 DNA reads TGTGCCAGCAGCCAGACCCAGGGGTCCCAGGGCGGGGAGCTGTTTTTT.

For the CDR3, the DNA is TGTGCCAGCAGTTTAAGAGGGGCGCTTGGTCCTGAAAAACTGTTTTTT. Translating it yields CASSLRGALGPEKLFF. This chain connects TRBV6-5 to TRBJ1-4; a possible D gene is TRBD1 (5 bases). CDR1 MNHEY and CDR2 SVGAGI come from the germline V gene. Trimming stripped 4 bases from V and 7 bases from J, with 19 bases between. The CDR3 contains 16 residues.

In its sample, this clonotype was seen a few times. V is TRBV6-1 and J is TRBJ1-2; the D gene is possibly TRBD1 (5 bases). V gave up 7 bases and J gave up 7 bases, with 13 bases separating them. The CDR3 loop spans 12 amino acids. The V gene's germline CDR1 is MNHNS and CDR2 SASEGT. This chain's CDR3 is CASKSGTGGYTF. The CDR3 DNA is TGTGCCAGCAAGTCAGGGACGGGTGGCTACACCTTC.

The chain joins TRBV6-5 to TRBJ1-2; no reliable D call. Germline V gives CDR1 MNHEY, CDR2 SVGAGI. Between the trimmed V and J ends, which lost 6 bases and 1 base, there was a span of 9 bases. The CDR3 spans 13 residues. The CDR3 region has the DNA TGTGCCAGCAGAATCAATAGTAACTATGGCTACACCTTC. It codes for CASRINSNYGYTF.

The V and J genes are TRBV12-3 or TRBV12-4 and TRBJ1-5; tentatively, D is TRBD1 (5 bases). The CDR3 has 14 residues. V gave up 5 bases and J gave up 6 bases, with 14 bases separating them. In DNA form, the CDR3 reads TGTGCCAGCAGTACCGGACAATCTCTTCAGCCCCAGCATTTT. Residues: CASSTGQSLQPQHF.

The V gene is TRBV10-3, the J gene TRBJ2-7; D ambiguous. There are 12 residues in the CDR3. The V gene's germline CDR1 is ENHRY and CDR2 SYGVKD. The germline V and J ends were trimmed by 10 bases and 6 bases, with 16 bases remaining between them. CDR3: CATQTGLGEQYF. CDR3 sequence (DNA): TGTGCCACCCAGACTGGCCTTGGCGAGCAGTACTTC.

V and J are TRBV6-6 and TRBJ1-5; possibly TRBD1 for D (6 bases). Germline V gene lookup returns CDR1 MNHNY and CDR2 SVGAGI (reference sequence). V was pared by 4 bases and J by 5 bases, with 12 bases between. The CDR3 loop spans 14 amino acids. Here the CDR3 reads CASSFLQGDQPQHF. CDR3 in DNA: TGTGCCAGCAGTTTCCTACAGGGAGATCAGCCCCAGCATTTT.

There are a few counts of this clonotype. The chain employs TRBV11-3 and TRBJ2-2; D gene unclear. This CDR3 comprises 12 residues. V lost 2 bases and J lost 2, with 0 bases in between. Germline V CDR1 and CDR2: SGHNT, YENEEA. For the CDR3, the DNA is TGTGCCAGCAGCTTAAACACCGGGGAGCTGTTTTTT. It codes for CASSLNTGELFF.

This chain connects TRBV15 to TRBJ2-1, with 7 bases fitting TRBD1. Germline V CDR1 and CDR2: LNHNV, YYDKDF (reference sequence). J lost 8 bases, V lost 1 base, and 8 bases had no gene match. The CDR3 sequence is 15 residues long. The CDR3 region is CATSRAQGSGDEQFF. The CDR3 DNA is TGTGCCACCAGCAGAGCACAGGGGTCTGGCGATGAGCAGTTCTTC.